These T cell receptor beta chains were read from a single sample in a study of type 1 and type 2 diabetes patients. TCRdb processed the multiplex PCR reads anew with MiXCR; each CDR3 protein has one entry. The data show 270,000 or so distinct CDR3 sequences, 47% seen once. Sequences were obtained from peripheral blood mononuclear cells (PBMCs). Every receptor here comes from a man aged 18 to 35 with type 2 diabetes. Each CDR3 is given with its conserved first and last residue. Each record gives: clone size, D gene, J gene, CDR3 length, V gene, CDR3 DNA, CDR3 protein. A D gene is named only where the DNA matches it firmly. The size of a clone is reported for some rows only, either as once, few or many, or as a class for expanded clones.

size: -; D: -; J: TRBJ1-3; length: 13; V: TRBV19; DNA: TGTGCCAGTAGTGTTGGACTCCGGGGCACCATATATTTT; CDR3: CASSVGLRGTIYF
size: -; D: -; J: TRBJ2-7; length: 15; V: TRBV2; DNA: TGTGCCAGCAGTGAAGAAGGCGCGGAGGCTTACGAGCAGTACTTC; CDR3: CASSEEGAEAYEQYF
size: -; D: -; J: TRBJ2-3; length: 14; V: TRBV27; DNA: TGTGCCAGCAGTCAGGACGGGTACACAGATACGCAGTATTTT; CDR3: CASSQDGYTDTQYF
size: -; D: -; J: TRBJ2-1; length: 15; V: TRBV7-2; DNA: TGTGCCAGCAGCTTAGATTTTGCAGGGGCGAATGAGCAGTTCTTC; CDR3: CASSLDFAGANEQFF
size: few; D: -; J: TRBJ2-3; length: 15; V: TRBV7-2; DNA: TGTGCCAGCAGCACAGACAAGGGAGAGAAGAGTACGCAGTATTTT; CDR3: CASSTDKGEKSTQYF
size: -; D: TRBD2; J: TRBJ2-7; length: 15; V: TRBV2; DNA: TGTGCCAGCAGTGGGGCTAGCGGGGACTACTACGAGCAGTACTTC; CDR3: CASSGASGDYYEQYF
size: -; D: -; J: TRBJ2-1; length: 12; V: TRBV12-3/TRBV12-4; DNA: TGTGCCAGCAGCGTAGTGGGAAGGGAGCAGTTCTTC; CDR3: CASSVVGREQFF
size: -; D: -; J: TRBJ2-5; length: 16; V: TRBV10-1; DNA: TGCGCCAGCAGTGATCTGAGGGGAGTGGTAATTGAGACCCAGTACTTC; CDR3: CASSDLRGVVIETQYF
size: -; D: -; J: TRBJ2-7; length: 13; V: TRBV30; DNA: TGTGCCTGGAGAGCAGACATTACCTACGAGCAGTACTTC; CDR3: CAWRADITYEQYF
size: -; D: -; J: TRBJ2-1; length: 14; V: TRBV5-1; DNA: TGCGCCAGCAGCCGGGACTGGCGTTACAATGAGCAGTTCTTC; CDR3: CASSRDWRYNEQFF
size: few; D: TRBD2; J: TRBJ2-3; length: 16; V: TRBV15; DNA: TGTGCCACCAGCAGAGAGCCGGCGGGGGTCACAGATACGCAGTATTTT; CDR3: CATSREPAGVTDTQYF
size: -; D: TRBD1; J: TRBJ1-1; length: 11; V: TRBV28; DNA: TGTGCCAGCAGTCGACAGGGGGGAGCTTTCTTT; CDR3: CASSRQGGAFF
size: -; D: TRBD2; J: TRBJ2-3; length: 15; V: TRBV7-6; DNA: TGTGCCAGCAGCTTAGGGGGACTAGCGTCAGATACGCAGTATTTT; CDR3: CASSLGGLASDTQYF
size: few; D: -; J: TRBJ1-1; length: 13; V: TRBV19; DNA: TGTGCCAGTAGTTCCGGCCAGGGCACTGAAGCTTTCTTT; CDR3: CASSSGQGTEAFF
size: -; D: -; J: TRBJ2-1; length: 16; V: TRBV7-3; DNA: TGTGCCAGCAGCCCCATAAGCGGAAAAGCTAACAATGAGCAGTTCTTC; CDR3: CASSPISGKANNEQFF
size: -; D: -; J: TRBJ1-6; length: 16; V: TRBV5-1; DNA: TGCGCCAGCAGCGCAGCCCCCGGGGAGGCAGATTCACCCCTCCACTTT; CDR3: CASSAAPGEADSPLHF
size: few; D: -; J: TRBJ2-1; length: 15; V: TRBV12-3/TRBV12-4; DNA: TGTGCCAGCCTTGCGGGGACAGCCACCTACAATGAGCAGTTCTTC; CDR3: CASLAGTATYNEQFF
size: -; D: -; J: TRBJ2-1; length: 13; V: TRBV7-3; DNA: TGTGCCAGCAGCTACGATCGGGCGAGCGAGCAGTTCTTC; CDR3: CASSYDRASEQFF
size: -; D: TRBD1; J: TRBJ1-2; length: 14; V: TRBV28; DNA: TGTGCCAGCAGCTATTACCGGGACAGCTATGGCTACACCTTC; CDR3: CASSYYRDSYGYTF
size: -; D: TRBD1; J: TRBJ2-7; length: 14; V: TRBV6-5; DNA: TGTGCCAGCAGTTCACACAGGGGACCCTACGAGCAGTACTTC; CDR3: CASSSHRGPYEQYF
size: -; D: -; J: TRBJ1-6; length: 15; V: TRBV7-2; DNA: TGTGCCAGCAGCTTAGATGCCATCCGGGGGGCACCCCTCCACTTT; CDR3: CASSLDAIRGAPLHF
size: few; D: -; J: TRBJ1-6; length: 13; V: TRBV20-1; DNA: TGCAGTGCTACCCGGGACCCTAATTCACCCCTCCACTTT; CDR3: CSATRDPNSPLHF
size: -; D: -; J: TRBJ1-2; length: 14; V: TRBV9; DNA: TGTGCCAGCAGCGCCTCGGACGGCAAAAGTGGCTACACCTTC; CDR3: CASSASDGKSGYTF
size: many; D: TRBD1; J: TRBJ2-1; length: 15; V: TRBV10-3; DNA: TGTGCCATCAGTGGATTAGACAGGGGCCATAATGAGCAGTTCTTC; CDR3: CAISGLDRGHNEQFF
size: -; D: TRBD1; J: TRBJ1-2; length: 14; V: TRBV19; DNA: TGTGCCAGTTGGACCGGGACAGGGCGCCGAGGCTACACCTTC; CDR3: CASWTGTGRRGYTF
size: -; D: TRBD1; J: TRBJ1-4; length: 11; V: TRBV12-3/TRBV12-4; DNA: TGTGCCAGCAGCCCCCCGGGACAGCTGTTTTTT; CDR3: CASSPPGQLFF
size: -; D: -; J: TRBJ1-6; length: 17; V: TRBV7-2; DNA: TGTGCCAGCAGCTTAAGTTCCCCAGGGAGGTATAATTCACCCCTCCACTTT; CDR3: CASSLSSPGRYNSPLHF
size: few; D: -; J: TRBJ1-5; length: 13; V: TRBV19; DNA: TGTGCCAGTAGTCCCGGACCCAATCAGCCCCAGCATTTT; CDR3: CASSPGPNQPQHF
size: -; D: -; J: TRBJ2-5; length: 11; V: TRBV20-1; DNA: TGCAGTGCCCCGACTAGGGAGACCCAGTACTTC; CDR3: CSAPTRETQYF
size: -; D: -; J: TRBJ2-7; length: 18; V: TRBV10-1; DNA: TGCGCCAGCAGTGATATCCCGCCAGGGGAATATTGGGGGGGGGAGCAGTACTTC; CDR3: CASSDIPPGEYWGGEQYF
size: few; D: -; J: TRBJ2-3; length: 15; V: TRBV7-2; DNA: TGTGCCAGCAGCTTCTTGGGAAAATACACAGATACGCAGTATTTT; CDR3: CASSFLGKYTDTQYF
size: few; D: -; J: TRBJ2-2; length: 12; V: TRBV29-1; DNA: TGCAGCGTTGAAGCGGGAGCCGGGGAGCTGTTTTTT; CDR3: CSVEAGAGELFF
size: -; D: -; J: TRBJ1-1; length: 12; V: TRBV18; DNA: TGTGCCAGCTCACCAGGGGCAGATGAAGCTTTCTTT; CDR3: CASSPGADEAFF
size: few; D: -; J: TRBJ2-3; length: 15; V: TRBV4-3; DNA: TGCGCCAGCAGCCAAGACAACGGACGCACAGATACGCAGTATTTT; CDR3: CASSQDNGRTDTQYF
size: once; D: TRBD1; J: TRBJ1-1; length: 15; V: TRBV9; DNA: TGTGCCAGCAGCGTTACAGGGGCCCAAGGGAGTGAAGCTTTCTTT; CDR3: CASSVTGAQGSEAFF
size: -; D: -; J: TRBJ1-2; length: 15; V: TRBV30; DNA: TGTGCCTGGGAGGGAGACGGAGGAAGCAACTATGGCTACACCTTC; CDR3: CAWEGDGGSNYGYTF
size: -; D: -; J: TRBJ1-4; length: 13; V: TRBV7-2; DNA: TGTGCCAGCAGGGTATCCCTACAGGGTGAACTGTTTTTT; CDR3: CASRVSLQGELFF
size: -; D: -; J: TRBJ2-5; length: 14; V: TRBV27; DNA: TGTGCCAGCAGTTTGTTGGGGGTAAAAGAGACCCAGTACTTC; CDR3: CASSLLGVKETQYF
size: many; D: TRBD1; J: TRBJ1-5; length: 18; V: TRBV10-3; DNA: TGTGCCATCAGTGAGTCCCTCCCGGGACAGATAGGCAATCAGCCCCAGCATTTT; CDR3: CAISESLPGQIGNQPQHF
size: -; D: -; J: TRBJ2-5; length: 13; V: TRBV15; DNA: TGTGCCACCAGCCCGGGCCAGCCAGAGACCCAGTACTTC; CDR3: CATSPGQPETQYF
size: once; D: -; J: TRBJ2-1; length: 16; V: TRBV12-3/TRBV12-4; DNA: TGTGCCAGCAGAGCATCCATAGGTGTAGGTTACAATGAGCAGTTCTTC; CDR3: CASRASIGVGYNEQFF
size: -; D: -; J: TRBJ2-7; length: 14; V: TRBV5-1; DNA: TGCGCCAGCAGCTTGAGGTCCGGAGGCTACGAGCAGTACTTC; CDR3: CASSLRSGGYEQYF
size: few; D: TRBD1; J: TRBJ2-7; length: 16; V: TRBV5-1; DNA: TGCGCCAGCAGCTTGGGCATACAGGGGGTAGTCTACGAGCAGTACTTC; CDR3: CASSLGIQGVVYEQYF
size: few; D: TRBD2; J: TRBJ2-5; length: 13; V: TRBV7-3; DNA: TGTGCCAGCAGCGAACTAGCGCGAGAGACCCAGTACTTC; CDR3: CASSELARETQYF
size: many; D: -; J: TRBJ2-3; length: 11; V: TRBV2; DNA: TGTGCCAGCAACGGCGGAGATACGCAGTATTTT; CDR3: CASNGGDTQYF
size: -; D: -; J: TRBJ2-5; length: 13; V: TRBV5-1; DNA: TGCGCCAGCTCACGTGGGACCCAAGAGACCCAGTACTTC; CDR3: CASSRGTQETQYF
size: -; D: TRBD1; J: TRBJ2-7; length: 13; V: TRBV10-1; DNA: TGCGCCAGCAGCGCCGGGACAGAATACGAGCAGTACTTC; CDR3: CASSAGTEYEQYF
size: few; D: -; J: TRBJ1-1; length: 13; V: TRBV10-1; DNA: TGCGCCAGCAGTGAGTCGGGGGCCAGGGAAGCTTTCTTT; CDR3: CASSESGAREAFF
size: many; D: TRBD1; J: TRBJ1-4; length: 15; V: TRBV15; DNA: TGTGCCACCAGCACTCGACAGGGGAGGGATGAAAAACTGTTTTTT; CDR3: CATSTRQGRDEKLFF
size: few; D: TRBD2; J: TRBJ2-1; length: 16; V: TRBV19; DNA: TGTGCCAGTAGTATAGCGGGACTAGTCCCCCTCAATGAGCAGTTCTTC; CDR3: CASSIAGLVPLNEQFF
size: few; D: TRBD1; J: TRBJ2-7; length: 17; V: TRBV11-2; DNA: TGTGCCAGCAGCCACCGCACGGGACAGGCAAGCCCCTACGAGCAGTACTTC; CDR3: CASSHRTGQASPYEQYF
size: -; D: -; J: TRBJ1-5; length: 13; V: TRBV2; DNA: TGTGCCAGCACCAAGGCTGTCGCGGAGCCCCAGCATTTT; CDR3: CASTKAVAEPQHF
size: -; D: TRBD1; J: TRBJ1-1; length: 19; V: TRBV19; DNA: TGTGCCAGGTTCTTAGCCGGACCGGGACAGGGGACCACGAACACTGAAGCTTTCTTT; CDR3: CARFLAGPGQGTTNTEAFF
size: -; D: TRBD2; J: TRBJ2-1; length: 15; V: TRBV4-1; DNA: TGCGCCAGCAGCCTCGCTAGCGGGAATAACAATGAGCAGTTCTTC; CDR3: CASSLASGNNNEQFF